Each of the 30 T cell receptor beta chains below was sequenced from the same sample in a study of response to subunit inactivated influenza vaccine (dated by TCRdb to about 2018). The library was generated by RT-PCR. Sequencer: Illumina HiSeq 2500. Clones were called with MiXCR by TCRdb after fastp trimmed the public reads at Q25, and only in-frame beta chains were retained. Under each unique CDR3 protein, matching rows form one entry showing the most common genes and DNA. This sample holds 650,000 or so distinct CDR3 sequences; about 15% were observed only once. Less than 9% of the sample comes from the top ten. The specimen comprised PBMCs from blood, sampled roughly 15 days before vaccination. The receptors originated from a man aged 45 to 65 who received an inactivated influenza vaccine. Donor details come from another sample of the same person, matched by shared clones.

This chain uses TRBV6-2 or TRBV6-3 with TRBJ2-4, with D possibly TRBD2 on 5 matching bases. CDR1 MNHEY and CDR2 SVGEGT come from the germline V gene. V lost 2 bases and J 5 bases, leaving 13 bases between the germline ends. This CDR3 spans 15 amino acids. CDR3 loop: CASSYRSGPQNIQYF. CDR3 nucleotides: TGTGCCAGCAGTTACCGCAGCGGCCCCCAAAACATTCAGTACTTC.

This clonotype was seen a few times. J is TRBJ2-3 and V is TRBV11-2; 7 positions agree with TRBD2. This CDR3 has 15 residues. Germline loops: CDR1 SGHAT, CDR2 FQNNGV. V shed 4 bases and J 1 base; nucleotides not matched to a gene: 5. CDR3 sequence (DNA): TGTGCCAGCAGCTGGAGTGGGGGGGGCACAGATACGCAGTATTTT. This sequence encodes CASSWSGGGTDTQYF.

This clonotype was observed many times. The chain uses TRBV2 and TRBJ1-6; perhaps TRBD1 as D (5 bases). The CDR3 is 13 amino acids. The germline V and J ends were trimmed by 6 bases and 7 bases, with 10 bases remaining between them. Germline V gene sequence: CDR1 SNHLY, CDR2 FYNNEI. This chain's CDR3 is CASRQEGNSPLHF. The CDR3 region has the DNA TGTGCCAGCAGACAGGAGGGAAATTCACCCCTCCACTTT.

J is TRBJ2-3 and V is TRBV4-1; TRBD2 agrees at 7 bases. J lost 7 bases, V lost 4 bases, and 17 bases had no gene match. The CDR3 spans 17 residues. The germline V gene encodes CDR1 MGHRA and CDR2 YSYEKL. This CDR3 reads CASSPRGGAGVPHTQYF. The CDR3 DNA reads TGCGCCAGCAGCCCACGAGGCGGGGCGGGAGTTCCTCATACGCAGTATTTT.

The V gene is TRBV3-1, the J gene TRBJ2-7, with a possible D match to TRBD1 (6 bases). This CDR3 has 13 amino acids. The germline gives CDR1 LGHDT, CDR2 YNNKEL (reference sequence). V gave up 1 base and J gave up 5 bases, with 9 bases separating them. CDR3 amino acids: CASSQGTEDEQYF. The DNA of the CDR3 is TGTGCCAGCAGCCAAGGGACAGAGGACGAGCAGTACTTC.

The genes are TRBV19 and TRBJ2-4, with D possibly being TRBD2 (5 bases). This CDR3 has 15 residues. V was shortened by 6 bases and J by 3 bases, with 15 bases between the two germline ends. Germline loops: CDR1 LNHDA, CDR2 SQIVND (reference sequence). CDR3 protein: CASRPNPGGKNIQYF. The CDR3 region has the DNA TGTGCCAGTAGACCAAACCCCGGAGGCAAAAACATTCAGTACTTC.

The gene calls are TRBV7-9 and TRBJ1-1; D gene ambiguous. Trimming took 3 bases from V and 5 from J, leaving 7 bases between them. CDR3 length: 12 residues. Per germline, CDR1 SEHNR and CDR2 FQNEAQ (reference sequence). The CDR3 nucleotides read TGTGCCAGCAGCTTCCGGGAAACTGAAGCTTTCTTT. Its protein is CASSFRETEAFF. Variable domain in full (rest from reference TRBV7-9 and TRBJ1-1): DTGVSQNPRHKITKRGQNVTFRCDPISEHNRLYWYRQTLGQGPEFLTYFQNEAQLEKSRLLSDRFSAERPKGSFSTLEIQRTEQGDSAMYLCASSFRETEAFFGQGTRLTVV.

This clonotype was detected many times. The chain employs TRBV28 and TRBJ1-1; no definite D call. Per germline, CDR1 MDHEN and CDR2 SYDVKM. The CDR3 contains 12 residues. V lost 3 bases to trimming and J lost 1 base, with 3 bases between them. Here the CDR3 reads CASSLTNTEAFF. CDR3 DNA sequence: TGTGCCAGCAGTTTGACGAACACTGAAGCTTTCTTT.

This clonotype has only a few counts. The genes are TRBV6-1 and TRBJ2-5; TRBD2 matches 11 bases. The CDR3 loop spans 18 amino acids. Germline CDR1 reads MNHNS; CDR2 reads SASEGT. Germline trimming cut 5 bases from V and 2 bases from J; bases unmatched to any gene: 13. This CDR3 reads CASSPQGGTSGSQETQYF. DNA for the CDR3: TGTGCCAGCAGTCCTCAGGGCGGGACTAGCGGATCTCAAGAGACCCAGTACTTC.

V gene TRBV7-2 combines with J gene TRBJ1-2, with 7 bases identical to TRBD1. Unmatched junction bases numbered 7, after V lost 5 bases and J lost 4 bases. The CDR3 has 14 residues. Per germline, CDR1 SGHTA and CDR2 FQGNSA. CDR3 in DNA: TGTGCCAGCAGCGAGCAACAGGGGAGCTATGGCTACACCTTC. This codes for CASSEQQGSYGYTF.

The chain couples TRBV7-9 to TRBJ2-3, with 9 bases fitting TRBD2. The CDR3 runs to 17 residues. Per germline, CDR1 SEHNR and CDR2 FQNEAQ (reference sequence). J lost 4 bases, V lost 5 bases, and 13 bases had no gene match. The DNA for the CDR3 is TGTGCCAGCAGCGGCTTGGGGTTAGCGGGAGCTCCAGATACGCAGTATTTT. It translates to CASSGLGLAGAPDTQYF.

The V and J genes are TRBV14 and TRBJ2-3, with D perhaps being TRBD1 or TRBD2 (5 bases each). The germline V gene has CDR1 SGHDN and CDR2 FVKESK. Trimming left V 4 bases short and J 4 bases short, with 15 bases between. This CDR3 has 15 amino acids. The CDR3 here is CASSPGTVWADTQYF. DNA of the CDR3: TGTGCCAGCAGCCCCGGGACGGTTTGGGCAGATACGCAGTATTTT.

The J gene is TRBJ2-3, the V gene TRBV7-2, with 12 positions matching TRBD2. Germline values: CDR1 SGHTA, CDR2 FQGNSA. The J segment lost 6 bases and the V segment lost 3 bases, leaving 4 bases of the junction unmatched. The CDR3 contains 15 residues. The CDR3 spells CASSFSSGRGDTQYF. DNA for the CDR3: TGTGCCAGCAGCTTCTCTAGCGGGAGGGGGGATACGCAGTATTTT.

This clonotype was picked up many times. The chain is built from TRBV20-1 and TRBJ1-2; D ambiguous. Germline loops: CDR1 DFQATT, CDR2 SNEGSKA (reference sequence). The germline V and J ends were trimmed by 3 bases and 4 bases, with 12 bases remaining between them. This CDR3 spans 13 amino acids. The CDR3 region is CSARETDAYGYTF. The CDR3 DNA follows: TGCAGTGCTAGGGAGACCGACGCCTATGGCTACACCTTC.

This clonotype turned up a few times. The V and J genes are TRBV20-1 and TRBJ2-7; D is undetermined. Germline V gene sequence: CDR1 DFQATT, CDR2 SNEGSKA (reference sequence). CDR3 length equals 14 residues. The V and J ends lost 1 base and 0 bases respectively, with 10 bases between them. The CDR3 protein is CSARVRASSYEQYF. CDR3 DNA sequence: TGCAGTGCTAGAGTCCGTGCGAGCTCCTACGAGCAGTACTTC.

This clonotype has more than one count but fewer than ten. The chain couples TRBV13 to TRBJ2-1; D ambiguous. CDR3 length: 12 amino acids. V dropped 4 bases and J dropped 12 bases, with 13 bases sitting between them. The germline gives CDR1 PRHDT, CDR2 FYEKMQ (reference sequence). The CDR3 coding sequence is TGTGCCAGCAGCTCCGGACCAGTGGGGCAGTTCTTC. Residues: CASSSGPVGQFF.

This clonotype showed up just a few times. The rearrangement links TRBV5-1 to TRBJ2-1; 10 bases are shared with TRBD2. Germline V gene sequence: CDR1 SGHRS, CDR2 YFSETQ. CDR3 size: 14 residues. With V trimmed by 7 bases and J by 4 bases, 5 bases remained unmatched. CDR3 sequence reads: CASGRTSGYNEQFF. Here the CDR3 DNA reads TGCGCCAGCGGCAGGACTAGCGGTTACAATGAGCAGTTCTTC.

The sample holds a few counts of this clonotype. This chain links TRBV5-1 with TRBJ1-1; 8 positions match TRBD1. Germline CDR1 SGHRS, CDR2 YFSETQ. V was pared by 5 bases and J by 1 base, with 4 bases of the junction left unmatched. This CDR3 region has 14 residues. CDR3 DNA sequence: TGCGCCAGCAGACCGACAGGGGCGAACACTGAAGCTTTCTTT. The encoded protein is CASRPTGANTEAFF.

There are a few counts of this clonotype. This chain connects TRBV11-2 to TRBJ2-1; the D is unclear. This CDR3 contains 16 residues. Germline V gene data show CDR1 as SGHAT and CDR2 as FQNNGV. V shed 1 base and J shed 0 bases, with 10 bases lying between them. The CDR3 DNA reads TGTGCCAGCAGCTTAGGGCCACTTAGCTCCTACAATGAGCAGTTCTTC. As protein: CASSLGPLSSYNEQFF.

This clonotype was detected only a few times. The chain combines TRBV12-3 or TRBV12-4 with TRBJ2-7; 12 bases agree with TRBD2. This CDR3 is built from 17 residues. J gave up 2 bases and V 4 bases, and 9 bases lay outside the gene matches. The CDR3: CASSSRLAGDFTYEQYF. In DNA, the CDR3 is TGTGCCAGCAGTTCCCGACTAGCGGGAGATTTTACCTACGAGCAGTACTTC.

Many counts were recorded for this clonotype. The chain is built from TRBV7-2 and TRBJ2-7; TRBD2 matches 11 bases. The germline gives CDR1 SGHTA, CDR2 FQGNSA. The CDR3 totals 16 residues. With V trimmed by 0 bases and J by 3 bases, 4 bases remained unmatched. The CDR3 is CASSLAGGLAGYEQYF. CDR3 DNA: TGTGCCAGCAGCTTAGCTGGAGGACTAGCGGGCTACGAGCAGTACTTC.

This clonotype was seen a few times. This chain links TRBV5-1 with TRBJ1-4, with D hard to call. V lost 0 bases and J lost 3, with 9 bases in between. CDR1 is SGHRS and CDR2 is YFSETQ in the germline V gene. This CDR3 comprises 15 residues. The CDR3 spells CASSLGPTANEKLFF. Written as DNA, the CDR3 is TGCGCCAGCAGCTTGGGACCCACCGCTAATGAAAAACTGTTTTTT.

The CDR3 coding sequence is TGTGCCAGCAGCACCGGACAGAACCCTCTGGGCGAGCAGTACTTC. Its translation is CASSTGQNPLGEQYF. The chain carries TRBV7-9 and TRBJ2-7, with D possibly TRBD1 on 6 matching bases. The CDR3 length is 15 residues. The germline V and J ends were trimmed by 5 bases and 6 bases, with 20 bases remaining between them. Germline V lookup: CDR1 SEHNR, CDR2 FQNEAQ (reference sequence).

The chain uses TRBV2 and TRBJ2-3; D gene ambiguous. CDR1 is SNHLY, CDR2 FYNNEI, per germline. CDR3 length: 13 amino acids. V was pared by 3 bases and J by 4 bases, with 8 bases between. The CDR3 spells CASSEEYADTQYF. Written as DNA, the CDR3 is TGTGCCAGCAGTGAGGAGTACGCAGATACGCAGTATTTT.

The chain uses TRBV3-1 and TRBJ2-3; D is unclear. The CDR3 contains 17 residues. The germline gives CDR1 LGHDT, CDR2 YNNKEL (reference sequence). Between the trimmed V and J ends, which lost 7 bases and 0 bases, there was a span of 20 bases. The CDR3 coding sequence is TGTGCCAGCACCCACCGTGGCGCCCGGTCTAGCACAGATACGCAGTATTTT. Its translation: CASTHRGARSSTDTQYF.

This clonotype was detected a few times. V is TRBV12-3 or TRBV12-4 and J is TRBJ2-7, with TRBD2 as a possible D gene (6 bases). This CDR3 contains 13 residues. The V end lost 6 bases, the J end lost 1 base, and 10 bases lay between the germline ends. The CDR3: CASRGLSSYEQYF. The CDR3 DNA reads TGTGCCAGCAGGGGACTTTCATCCTACGAGCAGTACTTC.

This clonotype turned up a few times. This chain joins TRBV27 and TRBJ1-6; TRBD1 might be the D (5 bases). CDR3 length equals 15 residues. Between the trimmed V and J ends, which lost 8 bases and 7 bases, there was a span of 18 bases. Germline assignment: CDR1 MNHEY and CDR2 SMNVEV (reference sequence). The CDR3 loop reads CASGVREGGNSPLHF. CDR3 DNA: TGTGCCAGCGGGGTCAGGGAGGGCGGGAATTCACCCCTCCACTTT.

This sequence joins TRBV6-1 and TRBJ2-5; 7 bases are shared with TRBD1. The CDR3 spans 15 residues. V gave up 5 bases and J gave up 0 bases; unmatched junction bases: 6. Germline V gives CDR1 MNHNS, CDR2 SASEGT. The DNA of the CDR3 is TGTGCCAGCAGTAAGGGGGCGTGGGACCAAGAGACCCAGTACTTC. Translating it yields CASSKGAWDQETQYF.

This clonotype was seen only a few times. The chain employs TRBV11-2 and TRBJ2-7, with a tentative D call TRBD1 (6 bases). V lost 5 bases, J lost 5 bases, and 16 bases lay in between. The germline gives CDR1 SGHAT, CDR2 FQNNGV. This CDR3 is 14 amino acids long. DNA of the CDR3: TGTGCCAGCAGCCAAGGTACAGGGACCCACGAGCAGTACTTC. Protein: CASSQGTGTHEQYF.

J is TRBJ2-1 and V is TRBV27, with TRBD2 as a possible D gene (6 bases). The germline V gene encodes CDR1 MNHEY and CDR2 SMNVEV (reference sequence). The CDR3 contains 14 residues. V was cut by 6 bases and J by 6 bases, with 15 bases left in between. Here the CDR3 DNA reads TGTGCCAGCAGGTTGGCGGGACTGTTCAATGAGCAGTTCTTC. Protein: CASRLAGLFNEQFF.